The 11 T cell receptor beta chains below all came from one sample that was sequenced in a study of T-cell reconstitution after alpha-beta-depleted transplantation in children. Unique molecular identifiers were incorporated into the prepared TCRbeta library. Each CDR3 protein gets one entry after TCRdb re-called the PCR reads with MiXCR. The table includes about 230,000 distinct CDR3 sequences, around 11% detected once. The specimen was PBMCs from the stem cell graft donor, collected from the stem cell graft. The receptors were sampled from a human donor who donated a stem cell graft to a child with acute lymphoblastic leukemia.

The chain carries TRBV5-5 and TRBJ1-5; no clear D. CDR3 length equals 13 residues. The germline V and J ends were trimmed by 2 bases and 9 bases, with 12 bases remaining between them. From germline, CDR1 is SGHKS and CDR2 YYEKEE (reference sequence). In DNA form, the CDR3 reads TGTGCCAGCAGCTTTAATCGACTCTCGCCCCAGCATTTT. Protein: CASSFNRLSPQHF.

This clonotype was detected many times. The chain couples TRBV7-9 to TRBJ2-3; possible D gene TRBD2, 5 bases. V was pared by 5 bases and J by 0 bases, with 18 bases between. This CDR3 is built from 17 residues. Per the germline V gene, CDR1 is SEHNR and CDR2 is FQNEAQ (reference sequence). CDR3 amino acids: CASSVLPGEKSTDTQYF. CDR3 bases: TGTGCCAGCAGCGTCCTTCCCGGGGAGAAAAGCACAGATACGCAGTATTTT.

About this clonotype: This may stem from a read error, because a much larger clone lies one nucleotide away. This chain uses TRBV29-1 with TRBJ1-1; D is ambiguous. The CDR3 loop spans 12 amino acids. Looked up from germline, CDR1 is SQVTM and CDR2 is ANQGSEA. With 4 bases removed from V and 3 bases from J, the gap between germline ends came to 9 bases. DNA of the CDR3: TGCAGCGTTGGAGAAGTGGACACTGAAGCTTTCTTT. Amino acids: CSVGEVDTEAFF.

This clonotype has ten or more counts. The V call is TRBV29-1, the J call TRBJ1-1, with TRBD1 as a possible D gene (5 bases). V was cut by 1 base and J by 0 bases, with 24 bases left in between. This CDR3 is built from 19 residues. Germline loops: CDR1 SQVTM, CDR2 ANQGSEA. The CDR3 DNA follows: TGCAGCGTTGAAGGATGGGTTTTAGGAGACAGATACATGAACACTGAAGCTTTCTTT. This encodes CSVEGWVLGDRYMNTEAFF.

This clonotype was detected ten times or more. V and J are TRBV7-2 and TRBJ2-1; 7 positions agree with TRBD1. CDR3 size: 15 residues. In germline, CDR1 is SGHTA, CDR2 FQGNSA. The V segment lost 4 bases and the J segment 0 bases; nucleotides outside the gene matches: 3. CDR3 sequence: CASSSRGHSYNEQFF. As DNA, the CDR3 is TGTGCCAGCAGCTCTAGGGGGCACTCCTACAATGAGCAGTTCTTC.

This clonotype occurred many times. This chain links TRBV20-1 with TRBJ1-5; TRBD1 matches at 7 bases. This CDR3 comprises 16 residues. Germline CDR1 DFQATT, CDR2 SNEGSKA (reference sequence). Trimming at V came to 5 bases and at J to 1 base, leaving 11 bases not matched to a gene. For the CDR3, the DNA is TGCAGTGCTCCTGGGTTAGGGGGCTCGAGCAATCAGCCCCAGCATTTT. This translates into CSAPGLGGSSNQPQHF.

At least ten counts were recorded for this clonotype. This rearrangement joins TRBV3-1 to TRBJ2-2, with D uncertain. The CDR3 loop spans 18 amino acids. Germline values: CDR1 LGHDT, CDR2 YNNKEL (reference sequence). Trimming took off 1 base at V and 1 base at J, with 16 bases between the two ends. For the CDR3, the DNA is TGTGCCAGCAGCCAAGGAGGCATAGGGTCGGGGAACACCGGGGAGCTGTTTTTT. This translates into CASSQGGIGSGNTGELFF.

This clonotype was counted at least ten times. J is TRBJ2-4 and V is TRBV5-1, with 8 bases that match TRBD2. Germline V gene data show CDR1 as SGHRS and CDR2 as YFSETQ. The CDR3 has 13 amino acids. J lost 8 bases, V lost 4 bases, and 5 bases had no gene match. The CDR3 sequence: CASSPGREDIQYF. The CDR3 DNA sequence: TGCGCCAGCAGCCCCGGGAGGGAAGACATTCAGTACTTC.

This clonotype came up many times. The chain employs TRBV10-3 and TRBJ2-3, with D perhaps matching TRBD1 or TRBD2 (7 bases each). The CDR3 sequence is 16 residues long. V was trimmed by 2 bases and J by 6 bases, leaving 18 bases between them. The germline CDR1 and CDR2 sequences are ENHRY and SYGVKD. This CDR3 reads CAISEVKTGRGDTQYF. The CDR3 DNA is TGTGCCATCAGTGAGGTGAAGACAGGGAGGGGCGATACGCAGTATTTT.

The chain carries TRBV18 and TRBJ2-1; 9 nucleotides agree with TRBD1. The CDR3 spans 15 residues. Per germline, CDR1 KGHSH and CDR2 LQKENI. Unmatched junction bases numbered 7, after V lost 3 bases and J lost 7 bases. CDR3 coding DNA: TGTGCCAGCTCACCGCTCCGGACAGGGGCAAATGAGCAGTTCTTC. It codes for CASSPLRTGANEQFF.

In the case of this clonotype: This may stem from a read error, because a much larger clone lies one nucleotide away. The V gene is TRBV5-1, the J gene TRBJ2-4, with 7 bases identical to TRBD1. This CDR3 spans 15 amino acids. The germline gives CDR1 SGHRS, CDR2 YFSETQ. CDR3 DNA: TGCGACAGCAGCTTGGGGGACAGAGCCAAAAACATTCAGTACTTC. Its translation is CDSSLGDRAKNIQYF.